The rows below give T cell receptor beta chains drawn from one sample of a study of blood T cell repertoires in COVID-19. Here immunoSEQ multiplex PCR was the method, and the copy in TCRdb shows in-frame clones only, minus some. Of 70,000 to 90,000 clones detected, more than 85% appear once; the ten largest clones hold less than 1.5%. The sample taken for sequencing was PBMCs or T cells enriched from blood (not recorded which). These receptors all stem from a woman in her forties or fifties with acute COVID-19. Each CDR3 is given with its conserved first and last residue. The D gene is left open where the match is weak.

D gene: .; V gene: TRBV9; CDR3 protein: CASSESPGHLYEQYF
D gene: TRBD2; V gene: TRBV9; CDR3 protein: CASSVAGGLAGAGDEQYF
D gene: TRBD1; V gene: TRBV29-1; CDR3 protein: CSAQLRPGGDTDTQYF
D gene: .; V gene: TRBV27; CDR3 protein: CASSLTSVAYEQYF
D gene: .; V gene: TRBV19; CDR3 protein: CASSIGAGTIEKLFF
D gene: .; V gene: TRBV7-6; CDR3 protein: CASSRYGAGGYTF
D gene: .; V gene: TRBV6-5; CDR3 protein: CASRAQTYEQYF
D gene: .; V gene: TRBV7-8; CDR3 protein: CASSSTPNTEAFF
D gene: .; V gene: TRBV19; CDR3 protein: CASSTQAGSYNEQFF
D gene: .; V gene: TRBV7-2; CDR3 protein: CASSLWQGTYEQYF
D gene: TRBD2; V gene: TRBV14; CDR3 protein: CASSRLAGGSGLFF
D gene: TRBD2; V gene: TRBV4-2; CDR3 protein: CASSQDPGLAGVGDETQYF
D gene: .; V gene: TRBV24-1; CDR3 protein: CATRQNSGELFF
D gene: .; V gene: TRBV6-5; CDR3 protein: CASRADGELFF
D gene: .; V gene: TRBV11-3; CDR3 protein: CASSLPTGSGNTIYF
D gene: .; V gene: TRBV7-3; CDR3 protein: CASTSGQQNTEAFF
D gene: TRBD1; V gene: TRBV19; CDR3 protein: CASSKQGGGPGEKLFF
D gene: TRBD1; V gene: TRBV19; CDR3 protein: CASIDRGQIANYGYTF
D gene: TRBD1; V gene: TRBV5-1; CDR3 protein: CASSIGDSWTEAFF
D gene: TRBD1; V gene: TRBV5-4; CDR3 protein: CASSLMGQSSYNEQFF
D gene: TRBD2; V gene: TRBV6-1; CDR3 protein: CASSDPGLADNEQFF
D gene: TRBD1; V gene: TRBV6-5; CDR3 protein: CASSSTGGGNQPQHF
D gene: TRBD1; V gene: TRBV19; CDR3 protein: CASSLLDRGNGYTF
D gene: .; V gene: TRBV24-1; CDR3 protein: CATSDSSTDTQYF
D gene: .; V gene: TRBV13; CDR3 protein: CASSLGGSGYNEQFF
D gene: TRBD2; V gene: TRBV19; CDR3 protein: CASPGQGDFEDGTSGRTYEQYF
D gene: TRBD2; V gene: TRBV7-9; CDR3 protein: CASSPTSGSGTDTQYF
D gene: TRBD1; V gene: TRBV27; CDR3 protein: CASRPQGAQNEKLFF
D gene: .; V gene: TRBV5-1; CDR3 protein: CATRGGLTPDYGYTF
D gene: TRBD2; V gene: TRBV6-2/TRBV6-3; CDR3 protein: CASSYLAGGPAPETQYF
D gene: .; V gene: TRBV6-1; CDR3 protein: CASREAFRRDYGYTF
D gene: .; V gene: TRBV6-5; CDR3 protein: CASRTEETQYF
D gene: TRBD1; V gene: TRBV7-2; CDR3 protein: CASTETGVGQPQHF
D gene: TRBD1; V gene: TRBV13; CDR3 protein: CASSRGQGISGANVLTF
D gene: TRBD2; V gene: TRBV29-1; CDR3 protein: CSVEQGGTSAIPYEQYF
D gene: .; V gene: TRBV7-3; CDR3 protein: CASSLGLYPRNEQFF
D gene: TRBD1; V gene: TRBV6-5; CDR3 protein: CASLSGQGSATEAFF
D gene: TRBD2; V gene: TRBV10-3; CDR3 protein: CAISEVRGSRYNEQFF
D gene: .; V gene: TRBV27; CDR3 protein: CASSSPHGGLKTQYF
D gene: TRBD2; V gene: TRBV14; CDR3 protein: CASSHLGREGSDEQFF
D gene: TRBD1; V gene: TRBV7-9; CDR3 protein: CASSGGTGGPGSPLHF
D gene: TRBD1; V gene: TRBV5-4; CDR3 protein: CASRLSTGALAEAFF
D gene: .; V gene: TRBV7-8; CDR3 protein: CASSLLNQGPSGNTIYF
D gene: TRBD1; V gene: TRBV2; CDR3 protein: CASSSDRVDIDEQFF
D gene: .; V gene: TRBV29-1; CDR3 protein: CSVVSRAFVNEQFF
D gene: TRBD1; V gene: TRBV19; CDR3 protein: CASSTRQGAYEQYF
D gene: .; V gene: TRBV7-9; CDR3 protein: CASSTDGYSYNEQFF
D gene: .; V gene: TRBV25-1; CDR3 protein: CASSEAGSSGNTIYF
D gene: .; V gene: TRBV6-5; CDR3 protein: CAGADRSHEQYF
D gene: .; V gene: TRBV7-2; CDR3 protein: CASSPGGLASNEQFF
D gene: .; V gene: TRBV25-1; CDR3 protein: CASSPHRAIAEAFF